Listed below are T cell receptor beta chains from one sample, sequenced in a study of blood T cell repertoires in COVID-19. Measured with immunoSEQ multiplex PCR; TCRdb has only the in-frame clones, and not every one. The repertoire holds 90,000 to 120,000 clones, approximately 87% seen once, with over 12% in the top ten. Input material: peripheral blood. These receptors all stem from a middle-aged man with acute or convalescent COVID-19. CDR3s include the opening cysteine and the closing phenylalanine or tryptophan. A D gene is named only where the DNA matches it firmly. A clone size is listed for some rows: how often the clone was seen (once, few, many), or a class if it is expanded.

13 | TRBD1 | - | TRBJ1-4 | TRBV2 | CASRRGLNEKLFF | TGTGCCAGCAGGAGGGGGCTAAATGAAAAACTGTTTTTT
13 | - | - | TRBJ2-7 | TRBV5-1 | CASSLESSYEQYF | TGCGCCAGCAGCTTGGAGAGCTCCTACGAGCAGTACTTC
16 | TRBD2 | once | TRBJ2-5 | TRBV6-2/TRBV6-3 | CASSYLSGSVQETQYF | TGTGCCAGCAGTTACCTGAGCGGGAGTGTTCAAGAGACCCAGTACTTC
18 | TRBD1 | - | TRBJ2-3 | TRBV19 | CASSRSGTGSRVTDTQYF | TGTGCCAGTAGTAGATCCGGGACAGGGAGCCGGGTGACAGATACGCAGTATTTT
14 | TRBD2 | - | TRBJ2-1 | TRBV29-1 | CSVGAGTTNNEQFF | TGCAGCGTTGGAGCCGGGACTACTAACAATGAGCAGTTCTTC
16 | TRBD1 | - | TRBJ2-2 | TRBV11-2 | CASSLRTGANTGELFF | TGTGCCAGCAGCTTAAGGACAGGCGCGAACACCGGGGAGCTGTTTTTT
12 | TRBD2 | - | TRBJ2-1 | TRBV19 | CASSIPGLALFF | TGTGCCAGTAGTATCCCGGGACTAGCCCTGTTCTTC
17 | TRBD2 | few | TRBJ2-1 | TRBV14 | CASSQRSTSGGRNEQFF | TGTGCCAGCAGCCAGAGAAGTACTAGCGGGGGGCGGAATGAGCAGTTCTTC
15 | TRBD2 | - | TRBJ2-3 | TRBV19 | CASSALAGVGDTQYF | TGTGCCAGTAGTGCACTAGCGGGAGTAGGAGATACGCAGTATTTT
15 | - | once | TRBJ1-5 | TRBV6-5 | CASSYERGSNQPQHF | TGTGCCAGCAGTTACGAGAGAGGAAGCAATCAGCCCCAGCATTTT